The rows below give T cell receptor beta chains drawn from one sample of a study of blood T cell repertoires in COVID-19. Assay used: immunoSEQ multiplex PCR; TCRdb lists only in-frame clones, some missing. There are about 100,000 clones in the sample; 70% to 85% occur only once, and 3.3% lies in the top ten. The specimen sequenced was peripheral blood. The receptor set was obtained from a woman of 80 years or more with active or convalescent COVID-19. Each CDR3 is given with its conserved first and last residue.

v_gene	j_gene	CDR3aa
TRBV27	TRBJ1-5	CASRTVAGYNQPQHF
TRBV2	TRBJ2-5	CASNYRDGETQYF
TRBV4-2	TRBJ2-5	CASSQERGQYQETQYF
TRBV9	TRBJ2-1	CASSVSGSVWRGNNEQFF
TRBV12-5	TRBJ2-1	CASGLYQGGNEQFF
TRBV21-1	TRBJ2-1	CASSNSGTGNILHEQFF
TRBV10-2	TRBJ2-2	CASSESVRALTGELFF
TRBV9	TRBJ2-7	CASSVDGLAPVAQYF
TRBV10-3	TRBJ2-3	CAIGHTGDSTDTQYF
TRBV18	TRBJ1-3	CASSVGHGNTIYF
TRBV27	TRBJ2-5	CASSLWAQRETQYF
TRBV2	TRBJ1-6	CASSSGQQNSPLHF
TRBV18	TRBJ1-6	CASSPRNRGGNSPLHF
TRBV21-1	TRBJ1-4	CASSNFTSDITKYKNEKLFF
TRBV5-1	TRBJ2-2	CASSSRTANTGELFF
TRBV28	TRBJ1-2	CASSGQLFHNYGYTF
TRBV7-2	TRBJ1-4	CASSLGDTSNEKLFF
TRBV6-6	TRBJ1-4	CASSGGTEKLFF
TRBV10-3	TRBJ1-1	CAISTGVNTEAFF
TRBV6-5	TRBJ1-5	CASSYSSASHQPQHF
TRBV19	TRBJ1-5	CASSIQGGSNQPQHF
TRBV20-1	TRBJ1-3	CSASPGQVSGNTIYF
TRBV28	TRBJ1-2	CASSLDRGRGYTF
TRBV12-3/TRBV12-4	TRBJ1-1	CASSPGIGQGAFF
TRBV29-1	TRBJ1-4	CSVDTGGNEKLFF
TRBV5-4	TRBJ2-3	CASSLGSLAATDTQYF
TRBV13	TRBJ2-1	CASSPTGLAGREQFF
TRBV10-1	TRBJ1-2	CASSEETGFRIYGYTF
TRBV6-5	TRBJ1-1	CASSPGVQNTEAFF
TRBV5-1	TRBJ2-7	CASSMDGGAYEQYF
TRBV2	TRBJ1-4	CASSDRRNEKLFF
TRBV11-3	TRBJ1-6	CASSVNFTGEDSPLHF
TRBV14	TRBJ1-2	CASSHPGQGARVYGYTF
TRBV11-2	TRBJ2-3	CASSSGAGGLIDTQYF
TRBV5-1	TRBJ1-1	CASRRVPDTEAFF
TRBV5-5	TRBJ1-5	CASSARTGFNQPQHF
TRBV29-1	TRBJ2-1	CSVEDGGIGEYLFF
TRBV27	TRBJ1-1	CASSLRHMNTEAFF
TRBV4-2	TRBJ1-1	CASTRTGGLQAFF